This is a list of T cell receptor beta chains from one sample in a study of blood T cell repertoires in COVID-19. The protocol was immunoSEQ multiplex PCR, while the TCRdb copy is restricted to in-frame clones and leaves out a portion. Of roughly 38,000 clones listed, about three quarters were seen once; the top ten hold about 10%. Sequenced: peripheral blood. These receptors were collected from a man in his 70s with COVID-19, enrolled during active disease. The CDR3 runs from the conserved cysteine through the conserved F or W. D genes are given only for firm matches. Rows give clone size only sometimes, using once, few, many, or a class for an expanded clone.

J	V	D	size	CDR3	DNA
TRBJ1-5	TRBV7-2	TRBD1	few	CASSSGQGHQPQHF	TGTGCCAGCAGCTCAGGACAGGGCCATCAGCCCCAGCATTTT
TRBJ2-3	TRBV6-5	TRBD2	NA	CASSYYPREGPDTQYF	TGTGCCAGCAGTTACTACCCCAGGGAGGGGCCAGATACGCAGTATTTT
TRBJ1-1	TRBV6-2/TRBV6-3	NA	few	CASSYPPVGAAFF	TGTGCCAGCAGTTACCCTCCGGTAGGGGCTGCTTTCTTT
TRBJ2-6	TRBV5-4	NA	NA	CASSLAGAGANVLTF	TGTGCCAGCAGCTTGGCGGGTGCTGGGGCCAACGTCCTGACTTTC
TRBJ1-3	TRBV6-5	NA	NA	CASSIQGLSGNTIYF	TGTGCCAGCAGCATCCAGGGACTCTCTGGAAACACCATATATTTT
TRBJ2-7	TRBV4-1	TRBD1	NA	CASSQAGQGVYEQYF	TGCGCCAGCAGCCAAGCGGGACAGGGGGTCTACGAGCAGTACTTC
TRBJ1-2	TRBV5-1	TRBD1	NA	CASSLDGQGGPGYTF	TGCGCCAGCAGCTTGGACGGACAGGGAGGACCCGGCTACACCTTC
TRBJ1-4	TRBV7-9	NA	NA	CASSPDGRSEKLFF	TGTGCCAGCAGCCCAGACGGGAGGAGTGAAAAACTGTTTTTT
TRBJ1-1	TRBV10-3	NA	NA	CAISDGGGRDTEAFF	TGTGCCATCAGTGACGGGGGGGGACGGGACACTGAAGCTTTCTTT
TRBJ1-1	TRBV19	NA	NA	CASAPLRARGTEAFF	TGTGCCAGTGCTCCTCTGAGGGCTCGGGGCACTGAAGCTTTCTTT
TRBJ2-2	TRBV7-8	NA	NA	CASSTRGHANTGELFF	TGTGCCAGCAGCACGAGGGGACACGCGAACACCGGGGAGCTGTTTTTT
TRBJ2-1	TRBV19	TRBD2	large	CASSMTSGGFSEQFF	TGTGCCAGTAGTATGACTAGCGGGGGATTCAGTGAGCAGTTCTTC
TRBJ1-4	TRBV28	TRBD1	NA	CASSWDRWGTNEKLFF	TGTGCCAGCAGTTGGGACAGGTGGGGAACTAATGAAAAACTGTTTTTT
TRBJ2-7	TRBV10-3	TRBD1	few	CAIRRGQGEQYF	TGTGCCATCAGGAGAGGACAGGGCGAGCAGTACTTC
TRBJ1-1	TRBV9	TRBD1	NA	CASSVVGQGGAFF	TGTGCCAGCAGCGTAGTGGGACAGGGGGGAGCTTTCTTT
TRBJ1-1	TRBV29-1	NA	few	CSGEVAGLTEAFF	TGCAGCGGAGAGGTGGCAGGGTTGACTGAAGCTTTCTTT
TRBJ2-7	TRBV5-4	NA	few	CASSLDRTTYEQYF	TGTGCCAGCAGCTTGGACAGGACTACCTACGAGCAGTACTTC
TRBJ2-2	TRBV7-7	NA	few	CASSHQSGELFF	TGTGCTAGCAGCCATCAGTCCGGGGAGCTGTTTTTT
TRBJ1-2	TRBV3-1/TRBV3-2	NA	NA	CASSLQEKSYGYTF	TGTGCCAGCAGCCTACAGGAAAAAAGCTATGGCTACACCTTC
TRBJ1-3	TRBV6-5	NA	NA	CASTYQTELGNTIYF	TGTGCCAGCACCTACCAGACGGAGCTTGGAAACACCATATATTTT
TRBJ1-1	TRBV12-3/TRBV12-4	NA	NA	CASSLATGMRAFF	TGTGCCAGCAGTTTAGCTACAGGGATGAGAGCTTTCTTT
TRBJ2-7	TRBV7-9	TRBD1	NA	CASSARDRRSEQYF	TGTGCCAGCAGCGCGAGGGACAGGCGTTCCGAGCAGTACTTC
TRBJ2-1	TRBV27	NA	NA	CASSLGRAIYNEQFF	TGTGCCAGCAGTTTAGGGCGGGCTATATACAATGAGCAGTTCTTC
TRBJ2-7	TRBV10-3	NA	NA	CAISDAGHYEQYF	TGTGCCATCAGTGACGCAGGGCACTACGAGCAGTACTTC
TRBJ2-5	TRBV5-4	TRBD2	NA	CASSWGGQETQYF	TGTGCCAGCAGCTGGGGGGGCCAAGAGACCCAGTACTTC